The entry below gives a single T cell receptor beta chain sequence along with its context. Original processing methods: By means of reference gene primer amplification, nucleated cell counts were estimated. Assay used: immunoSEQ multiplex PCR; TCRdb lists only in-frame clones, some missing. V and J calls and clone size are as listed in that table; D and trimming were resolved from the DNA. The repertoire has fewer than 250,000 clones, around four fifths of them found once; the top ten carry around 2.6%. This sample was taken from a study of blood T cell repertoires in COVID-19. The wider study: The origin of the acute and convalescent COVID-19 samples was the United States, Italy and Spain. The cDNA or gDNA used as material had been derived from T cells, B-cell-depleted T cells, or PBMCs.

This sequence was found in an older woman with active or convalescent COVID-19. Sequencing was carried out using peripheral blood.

The CDR3 DNA reads TGTGCATTAAGACAGACGAACACCGGGGAGCTGTTTTTT. Protein: CALRQTNTGELFF. V is TRBV28 and J is TRBJ2-2; a possible D gene is TRBD1 (5 bases). The germline gives CDR1 MDHEN, CDR2 SYDVKM. The CDR3 contains 13 residues.